These T cell receptor beta chains were read from a single sample in a study of blood T cell repertoires in COVID-19. Here immunoSEQ multiplex PCR was the method, and the copy in TCRdb shows in-frame clones only, minus some. Among some 61,000 clones listed, 86% were seen once. Sequencing used peripheral blood. These receptors were collected from a man younger than 40 with acute or convalescent COVID-19. CDR3s include the opening cysteine and the closing phenylalanine or tryptophan. D genes are given only for firm matches. Clone size, where shown, is once, few, many, or a class for clones that have expanded.

v_gene	d_gene	j_gene	abundance	CDR3nt	CDR3aa
TRBV28	TRBD1	TRBJ1-5	.	TGTGCCAGCAGACGCCCTGGGACAGGGCCTGCCTATAGCAATCAGCCCCAGCATTTT	CASRRPGTGPAYSNQPQHF
TRBV4-1	TRBD2	TRBJ2-1	.	TGCGCCAGCAGCCGAACTAGCGGGTTCGGAAATGAGCAGTTCTTC	CASSRTSGFGNEQFF
TRBV11-2	.	TRBJ2-7	.	TGTGCCAGCAGCTTAGATCAACGAGGAGTGTGGTACTTC	CASSLDQRGVWYF
TRBV10-1	.	TRBJ2-1	.	TGCGCCCGCGATGATGAGCAGTTCTTC	CARDDEQFF
TRBV14	.	TRBJ2-7	once	TGTGCCAGCAGTCCACAGGCGCTCTCCTACGAGCAGTACTTC	CASSPQALSYEQYF
TRBV4-3	.	TRBJ1-1	.	TGCGCCAGCAGCCTCCCGGGGACTGAAGCTTTCTTT	CASSLPGTEAFF
TRBV11-2	TRBD2	TRBJ2-2	.	TGTGCCAGCGGGGCTAGCGGGAACAACGGGGAGCTGTTTTTT	CASGASGNNGELFF
TRBV27	.	TRBJ2-3	.	TGTGCCAGCAGTTTCGAGGGAATCCCAGATACGCAGTATTTT	CASSFEGIPDTQYF
TRBV11-2	TRBD2	TRBJ2-1	.	TGTGCCAGCAGCTTTAGGCTAGCGGGAGGGGATGAGCAGTTCTTC	CASSFRLAGGDEQFF
TRBV2	TRBD1	TRBJ2-7	.	TGTGCCAGTTACCGGGACAGGGGGTACTTC	CASYRDRGYF
TRBV7-9	.	TRBJ2-2	.	TGTGCCAGCAGCCCCCTAGTAGATACCGGGGAGCTGTTTTTT	CASSPLVDTGELFF
TRBV7-8	TRBD2	TRBJ2-1	.	TGTGCCAGCAGCTTATTGCGGGAGGATGGTCGGGAGCAGTTCTTC	CASSLLREDGREQFF
TRBV19	.	TRBJ1-5	.	TGTGCCAGTAGTATGGGCAGGGTAGGGCAGCCCCAGCATTTT	CASSMGRVGQPQHF
TRBV20-1	.	TRBJ2-5	.	TGCAGTGCTACCCACCGCGGGGCCCAGTACTTC	CSATHRGAQYF
TRBV2	TRBD1	TRBJ1-6	.	TGTGCCAGCAGGGGTAAAACAGGGGAGCGGTCACCCCTCCACTTT	CASRGKTGERSPLHF
TRBV30	TRBD2	TRBJ2-1	.	TGTGCCTGTCTCCTGACAGGCGCCGGGACTAGCGGGAGGATTTACAATGAGCAGTTCTTC	CACLLTGAGTSGRIYNEQFF
TRBV7-2	.	TRBJ2-2	.	TGTGCCAGCAGCTTACAGGTGGGGGGCACCGGGGAGCTGTTTTTT	CASSLQVGGTGELFF
TRBV13	.	TRBJ2-1	.	TGTGCCAGCAGCTCCGGGGACTTAATTATGGGAGCATCCTACAATGAGCAGTTCTTC	CASSSGDLIMGASYNEQFF
TRBV5-1	TRBD1	TRBJ1-4	.	TGCGCCAGCAGCTCACGCCGACAGGGGAATGAAAAACTGTTTTTT	CASSSRRQGNEKLFF
TRBV14	.	TRBJ1-1	.	TGTGCCAGCAGCCCCTACAGTCCGGCGGCTTTCTTT	CASSPYSPAAFF
TRBV11-2	TRBD2	TRBJ2-7	.	TGTGCCAGCAGCTTAGTTTCCGGGACTAGTGAATACGAGCAGTACTTC	CASSLVSGTSEYEQYF
TRBV11-2	TRBD2	TRBJ2-5	.	TGTGCCAGCAGGGGTACTAGCGTCCAAGAGACCCAGTACTTC	CASRGTSVQETQYF
TRBV7-2	TRBD1	TRBJ1-2	once	TGTGCCAGCAGCGAACTACAGGGACAGGGTAACTATGGCTACACCTTC	CASSELQGQGNYGYTF
TRBV2	.	TRBJ1-5	.	TGTGCCAGCAGTGCCCCGGGACAAAGGAATCAGCCCCAGCATTTT	CASSAPGQRNQPQHF
TRBV7-9	TRBD2	TRBJ2-7	.	TGTGCCAGCAGCTTCTCTAGCGGGAGGGCCTTCGGAGAGCAGTACTTC	CASSFSSGRAFGEQYF
TRBV30	.	TRBJ2-7	.	TGTGCCTGGAGTTGGGGCAGGTACGAGCAGTACTTC	CAWSWGRYEQYF
TRBV6-1	.	TRBJ2-6	.	TGTGCCAGCAGTGAAACAGGGTCCGGGGCCAACGTCCTGACTTTC	CASSETGSGANVLTF
TRBV6-6	.	TRBJ2-2	.	TGTGCCAGCAGTTACCAGACCGGGGAGCTGTTTTTT	CASSYQTGELFF
TRBV6-5	.	TRBJ2-2	.	TGTGCCAGCCGAGAGTCGGCTAGGCGGACCGGGGAGCTGTTTTTT	CASRESARRTGELFF
TRBV28	.	TRBJ1-5	.	TGTGCCAGCACCCTCGGCCTAGGACAGCCCGAAAGTTATAGCAATCAGCCCCAGCATTTT	CASTLGLGQPESYSNQPQHF
TRBV19	.	TRBJ1-3	.	TGTGCCAGTAGACAGGCCTCTGGAAACACCATATATTTT	CASRQASGNTIYF
TRBV4-3	.	TRBJ2-7	.	TGCGCCAGCAGCCCTGCCAGGCCCTACGAGCAGTACTTC	CASSPARPYEQYF
TRBV19	TRBD2	TRBJ2-1	.	TGTGCCAGCAGCGGGAGAAGAGGGGGTGGTGAGCAGTTCTTC	CASSGRRGGGEQFF
TRBV28	TRBD2	TRBJ2-2	.	TGTGCCAGCAGTTTATTCGGGCGGGAGGGGAACACCGGGGAGCTGTTTTTT	CASSLFGREGNTGELFF
TRBV6-1	TRBD1	TRBJ1-2	.	TGTGCCAGCAGTGAACCGGGACAGGGTATGGGCTATGGCTACACCTTC	CASSEPGQGMGYGYTF
TRBV18	TRBD1	TRBJ1-1	.	TGTGCCAGCTCACTTAGACAGGGAAGGCAGAACACTGAAGCTTTCTTT	CASSLRQGRQNTEAFF
TRBV19	.	TRBJ1-1	.	TGTGCCAGTAGTTCCCACATGCCTCTTAACACTGAAGCTTTCTTT	CASSSHMPLNTEAFF
TRBV27	TRBD1	TRBJ1-1	.	TGTGCCAGCAGTCTAACCGGGACAGGGAGATCGACTGAAGCTTTCTTT	CASSLTGTGRSTEAFF
TRBV6-6	.	TRBJ1-2	once	TGTGCCAGCAGTCAAGACAGCTATGGCTACACCTTC	CASSQDSYGYTF
TRBV30	TRBD1	TRBJ1-3	.	TGTGCCTGGAACCACAGGGGGCGAGAGGAAAACACCATATATTTT	CAWNHRGREENTIYF
TRBV5-4	TRBD1	TRBJ1-4	.	TGTGCCAGCAGCTTGAGGGGGCCAGTCGGGGGTAATGAAAAACTGTTTTTT	CASSLRGPVGGNEKLFF
TRBV27	TRBD1	TRBJ2-3	.	TGTGCCAGCAGAGAGAGGACAGGGAGCACAGATACGCAGTATTTT	CASRERTGSTDTQYF
TRBV7-2	.	TRBJ1-5	.	TGTGCCAGCAGCTTAGGGCGACAGTATAGCAATCAGCCCCAGCATTTT	CASSLGRQYSNQPQHF
TRBV14	.	TRBJ2-5	.	TGTGCCAGCAGCCAAGCGGGAGAGACCCAGTACTTC	CASSQAGETQYF
TRBV11-2	TRBD2	TRBJ2-5	.	TGTGCCAGCAGCTTAGATCCCAGCGGGGGCTACCAAGAGACCCAGTACTTC	CASSLDPSGGYQETQYF
TRBV7-9	TRBD1	TRBJ2-2	.	TGTGCCAGCGAGGGGGAGACAGGGATCACCGGGGAGCTGTTTTTT	CASEGETGITGELFF
TRBV29-1	TRBD2	TRBJ2-1	.	TGCAGCGTCCGACTAGCAGAGACCAATGAGCAGTTCTTC	CSVRLAETNEQFF
TRBV28	TRBD2	TRBJ2-7	.	TGTGCCAGCATCGGACAACTAGCGGGGCGCTACGAGCAGTACTTC	CASIGQLAGRYEQYF
TRBV7-9	TRBD1	TRBJ1-1	.	TGTGCCAGCAGCTCCAGACAGGGGATGAACACTGAAGCTTTCTTT	CASSSRQGMNTEAFF
TRBV14	.	TRBJ2-2	.	TGTGCCAGCAGCCCCGGCTTGGCGGCGAACACCGGGGAGCTGTTTTTT	CASSPGLAANTGELFF
TRBV2	.	TRBJ1-1	.	TGTGCCAGCACTATGACAGGAGTAAACACTGAAGCTTTCTTT	CASTMTGVNTEAFF
TRBV10-2	TRBD1	TRBJ1-5	few	TGCGCCAGCAGGGGAGGGGACAGGGGGCGAGGACAGCCCCAGCATTTT	CASRGGDRGRGQPQHF
TRBV7-9	TRBD1	TRBJ2-4	.	TGTGCCAGCACCGACACCGGGACAGAAAACATTCAGTACTTC	CASTDTGTENIQYF
TRBV3-1/TRBV3-2	TRBD1	TRBJ1-5	once	TGTGCCAGCAGCCAAGGGACAGGGGGCTCTCAGCCCCAGCATTTT	CASSQGTGGSQPQHF
TRBV27	.	TRBJ2-6	few	TGTGCCAGCAGTTATCAGGTCTCTGGGGCCAACGTCCTGACTTTC	CASSYQVSGANVLTF